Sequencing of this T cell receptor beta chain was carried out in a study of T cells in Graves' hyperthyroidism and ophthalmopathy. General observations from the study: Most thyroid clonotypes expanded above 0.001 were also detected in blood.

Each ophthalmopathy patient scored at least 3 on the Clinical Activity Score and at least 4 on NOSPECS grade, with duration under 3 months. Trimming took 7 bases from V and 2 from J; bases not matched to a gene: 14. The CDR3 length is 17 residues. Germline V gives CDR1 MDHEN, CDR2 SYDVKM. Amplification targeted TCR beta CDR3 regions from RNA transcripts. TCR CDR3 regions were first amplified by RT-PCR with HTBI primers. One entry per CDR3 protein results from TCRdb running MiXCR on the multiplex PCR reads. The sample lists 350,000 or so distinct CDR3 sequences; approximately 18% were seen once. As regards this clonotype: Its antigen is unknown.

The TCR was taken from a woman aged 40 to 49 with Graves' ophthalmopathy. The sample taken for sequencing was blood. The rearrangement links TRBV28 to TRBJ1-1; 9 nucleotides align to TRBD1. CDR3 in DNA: TGTGCCAGCACCCCTCCCATAGGGACAGGGTATAACACTGAAGCTTTCTTT. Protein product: CASTPPIGTGYNTEAFF.